This T cell receptor (beta chain) was observed in a study of blood T cell repertoires in COVID-19. Study in general: Spain, Italy and the United States supplied samples that represented acute and convalescent COVID-19. T cells, B-cell-depleted T cells, or PBMCs supplied cDNA or gDNA.

Authors' data handling: By means of reference gene primer amplification, nucleated cell counts were estimated. Profiling relied on immunoSEQ multiplex PCR, and the TCRdb table lists in-frame clones only, not all of them. V and J calls and clone size are those listed in that table; D and trimming were worked out from the DNA. The sample has 75,000 to 90,000 clones, approximately 86% seen once. The CDR3 covers 15 residues. Germline CDR1 is SGHRS and CDR2 is YFSETQ. The J segment lost 4 bases and the V segment lost 3 bases, leaving 6 bases of the junction unmatched. The source material was peripheral blood. This chain connects TRBV5-1 to TRBJ1-4; 7 nucleotides agree with TRBD1. This clonotype originated in a man older than 75 with active or convalescent COVID-19. CDR3 nucleotides: TGCGCCAGCAGCTGGATCAGGGGGGATAATGAAAAACTGTTTTTT. This translates into CASSWIRGDNEKLFF.